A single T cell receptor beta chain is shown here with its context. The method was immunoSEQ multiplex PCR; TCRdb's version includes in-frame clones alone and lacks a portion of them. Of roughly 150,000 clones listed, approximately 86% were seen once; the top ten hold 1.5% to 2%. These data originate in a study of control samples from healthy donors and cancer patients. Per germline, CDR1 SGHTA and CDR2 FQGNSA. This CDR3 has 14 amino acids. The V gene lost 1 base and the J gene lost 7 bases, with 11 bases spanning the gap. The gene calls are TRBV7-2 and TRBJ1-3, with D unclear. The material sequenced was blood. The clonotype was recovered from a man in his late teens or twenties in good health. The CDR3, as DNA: TGTGCCAGCAGCTTAGTCTCCCTCCAGAACACCATATATTTT. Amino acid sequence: CASSLVSLQNTIYF.